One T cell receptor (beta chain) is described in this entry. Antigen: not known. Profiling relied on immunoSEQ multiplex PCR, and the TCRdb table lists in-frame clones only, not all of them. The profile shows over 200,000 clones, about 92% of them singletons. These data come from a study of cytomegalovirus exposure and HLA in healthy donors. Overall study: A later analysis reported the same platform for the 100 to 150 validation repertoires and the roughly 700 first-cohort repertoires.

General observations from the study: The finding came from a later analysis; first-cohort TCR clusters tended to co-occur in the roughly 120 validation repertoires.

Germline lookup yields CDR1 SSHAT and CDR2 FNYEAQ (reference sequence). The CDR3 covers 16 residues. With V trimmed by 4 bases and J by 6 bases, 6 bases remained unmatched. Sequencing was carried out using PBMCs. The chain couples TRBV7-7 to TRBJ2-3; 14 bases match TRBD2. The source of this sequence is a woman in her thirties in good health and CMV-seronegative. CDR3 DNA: TGTGCCAGCAGCTCCGGACTAGCGGGAGGAATTGATACGCAGTATTTT. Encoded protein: CASSSGLAGGIDTQYF.